The clone carrying this T cell receptor (beta chain) has a handful of counts. What it binds is not known. Reverse transcription of all isolated RNA meant that expressed TCRB transcripts were sequenced. Profiling relied on immunoSEQ multiplex PCR, and the TCRdb table lists in-frame clones only, not all of them. The sample lists a few hundred thousand clones, around 24% occurring once. Germline V CDR1 and CDR2: MGHRA, YSYEKL. The length of the CDR3 is 15 residues. J gave up 0 bases and V 5 bases, and 3 bases lay outside the gene matches. This sample is drawn from a study of beta chain features in type 1 diabetes. Study-level information: Sorted cell examination encompassed over 90 million cells across all samples. Study-wide results and limits: In the patient group, naive, central memory and Treg TCRB repertoires seemed more alike than in the healthy donor group. TCRB CDR3s were moderately but significantly shorter in Type 1 diabetes patients in all four CD4+ subsets. Equally in patients and controls, PCR might preferentially amplify shorter templates.

Sequencing was performed on naive CD4+ T cells from blood. The TCR was taken from a woman under 40 with type 1 diabetes. The chain joins TRBV4-1 to TRBJ1-2; TRBD1 matches at 10 bases. The CDR3, as DNA: TGCGCCAGCAGCTATGGGACAGGGGCTAACTATGGCTACACCTTC. It encodes CASSYGTGANYGYTF.